This TCR beta chain was obtained from a study of cytomegalovirus exposure and HLA in healthy donors. Looking at the study overall: In an earlier analysis, approximately 120 million unique TCR beta sequences were found from approximately 190 million T cells. General observations from the study: With later analysis, a missense DCLRE1C variant became linked to TCR beta V- and J-gene trimming. Several of the most significant clusters appeared linked to common viral pathogens, based on a later analysis. Published work reported that the classifier diagnosed cytomegalovirus status with high specificity and sensitivity.

Vbeta (60) and Jbeta (13) primers were used in the PCR. Data came from immunoSEQ multiplex PCR; TCRdb stores just in-frame clones and leaves some out. The sample has around 91,000 clones, 70% to 85% seen once; the top ten hold around 1.9%. With regard to this clone: The antigen is undetermined.

This CDR3 region has 13 residues. Trimming pared 10 bases from V and 5 bases from J, leaving 17 bases between. Germline V gene lookup returns CDR1 MNHNS and CDR2 SASEGT. Sequencing input: PBMCs. The chain employs TRBV6-1 and TRBJ1-1; TRBD1 might be the D (5 bases). This TCR derives from a man in his late teens or twenties in good health and CMV-seronegative. The CDR3 DNA reads TGTGCCATCCTAAGGGACGGGGGAACTGAAGCTTTCTTT. Protein: CAILRDGGTEAFF.